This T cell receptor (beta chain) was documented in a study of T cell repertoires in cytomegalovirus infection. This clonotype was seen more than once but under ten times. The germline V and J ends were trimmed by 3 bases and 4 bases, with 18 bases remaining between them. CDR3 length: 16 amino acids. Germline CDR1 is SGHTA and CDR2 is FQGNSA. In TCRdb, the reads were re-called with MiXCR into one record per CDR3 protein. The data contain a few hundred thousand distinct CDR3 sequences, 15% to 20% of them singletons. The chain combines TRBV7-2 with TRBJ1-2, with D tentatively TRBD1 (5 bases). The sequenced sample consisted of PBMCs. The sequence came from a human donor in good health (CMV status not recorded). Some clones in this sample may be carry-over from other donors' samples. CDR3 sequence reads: CASSFGGLNRFYGYTF. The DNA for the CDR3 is TGTGCCAGCAGCTTCGGGGGACTGAACCGTTTCTATGGCTACACCTTC.